The 22 T cell receptor beta chains given below trace back to one sample, sequenced in a study of beta chain features in type 1 diabetes. Findings of the study overall: When Type 1 diabetes patients were examined, their TCRB CDR3s proved moderately but significantly shorter in all four CD4+ subsets.

The antigens of these receptors remain unknown. Investigators reverse transcribed all isolated RNA, so they sequenced expressed TCRB transcripts. Measured with immunoSEQ multiplex PCR; TCRdb has only the in-frame clones, and not every one. Of roughly 180,000 clones in the sample, almost 8% were seen once. Sequenced: central memory CD4+ T cells from blood. The receptors were sampled from a man aged 18 to 29 with type 1 diabetes.

In its sample, this clone was seen a few times. This chain uses TRBV5-1 with TRBJ2-3; maybe TRBD2 (6 bases). CDR3 length: 14 amino acids. Per germline, CDR1 SGHRS and CDR2 YFSETQ. Between the trimmed V and J ends, which lost 4 bases and 4 bases, there was a span of 13 bases. CDR3 residues: CASSRTGLPDTQYF. CDR3 bases: TGCGCCAGCAGCCGAACGGGACTCCCAGATACGCAGTATTTT.

The CDR3 is CASSLLGQASVNTEAFF. The CDR3 region has the DNA TGTGCCAGCTCACTCTTGGGGCAGGCTTCTGTGAACACTGAAGCTTTCTTT. The J gene is TRBJ1-1, the V gene TRBV18, with D maybe TRBD1 (5 bases). Germline lookup yields CDR1 KGHSH and CDR2 LQKENI. The length of the CDR3 is 17 residues. V lost 4 bases and J 0 bases, leaving 18 bases between the germline ends. The variable domain in full, with the rest retrieved from reference TRBV18 and TRBJ1-1, is NAGVMQNPRHLVRRRGQEARLRCSPMKGHSHVYWYRQLPEEGLKFMVYLQKENIIDESGMPKERFSAEFPKEGPSILRIQQVVRGDSAAYFCASSLLGQASVNTEAFFGQGTRLTVV.

The chain links TRBV18 to TRBJ2-2, with D possibly TRBD1 on 6 matching bases. Germline CDR1 reads KGHSH; CDR2 reads LQKENI. V lost 0 bases and J lost 5, with 10 bases in between. The length of the CDR3 is 15 residues. The CDR3 nucleotides read TGTGCCAGCTCACCACCCTGGCAGGGGACCGGGGAGCTGTTTTTT. It translates to CASSPPWQGTGELFF.

The table lists this clone with a few counts. The CDR3 reads CASSLGQIGNTIYF. The CDR3 nucleotides read TGTGCCAGCAGCTTAGGACAAATTGGAAACACCATATATTTT. The chain combines TRBV7-8 with TRBJ1-3; no clear D gene. Trimming took off 1 base at V and 3 bases at J, with 7 bases between the two ends. Germline CDR1 is SGHVS and CDR2 is FQNEAQ. There are 14 residues in the CDR3.

The sample holds a few counts of this clone. The rearrangement links TRBV4-3 to TRBJ1-1, with 8 bases matching TRBD1. CDR3 length: 16 amino acids. Germline CDR1 and CDR2: LGHNA and YSLEER. V lost 5 bases to trimming and J lost 1 base; unmatched junction nucleotides: 9. The CDR3 DNA reads as TGCGCCAGCAGCTATCGGGCCCAGGGGGCGAACACTGAAGCTTTCTTT. This translates into CASSYRAQGANTEAFF.

The sample holds a few counts of this clone. The chain couples TRBV11-2 to TRBJ1-3; TRBD1 matches at 8 bases. The V and J ends lost 4 bases and 6 bases, in that order; junction bases with no gene match: 5. There are 14 residues in the CDR3. In germline, CDR1 is SGHAT, CDR2 FQNNGV. CDR3 protein: CASSSDRASNTIYF. CDR3 nucleotides: TGTGCCAGCAGCTCGGACAGGGCTTCAAACACCATATATTTT. The variable domain in full, with the rest retrieved from reference TRBV11-2 and TRBJ1-3, is EAGVAQSPRYKIIEKRQSVAFWCNPISGHATLYWYQQILGQGPKLLIQFQNNGVVDDSQLPKDRFSAERLKGVDSTLKIQPAKLEDSAVYLCASSSDRASNTIYFGEGSWLTVV.

The sample holds a few counts of this clone. The chain's CDR3 is CASSLVLHEQYF. CDR3 nucleotide sequence: TGCGCCAGCAGCTTGGTTCTCCACGAGCAGTACTTC. The chain is built from TRBV5-1 and TRBJ2-7; D call uncertain. V was shortened by 0 bases and J by 5 bases, with 6 bases between the two germline ends. CDR3 length: 12 amino acids. Germline CDR1 reads SGHRS; CDR2 reads YFSETQ. The full variable domain, completed using reference TRBV5-1 and TRBJ2-7, is KAGVTQTPRYLIKTRGQQVTLSCSPISGHRSVSWYQQTPGQGLQFLFEYFSETQRNKGNFPGRFSGRQFSNSRSEMNVSTLELGDSALYLCASSLVLHEQYFGPGTRLTVT.

The table lists this clone with many counts. The chain couples TRBV7-2 to TRBJ1-5; tentatively, D is TRBD1 (5 bases). Germline loops: CDR1 SGHTA, CDR2 FQGNSA. Trimming pared 5 bases from V and 4 bases from J, leaving 12 bases between. The CDR3 has 14 residues. For the CDR3, the DNA is TGTGCCAGCAGCCGACACTCAGGGAATCAGCCCCAGCATTTT. Amino acid sequence: CASSRHSGNQPQHF.

This clone occurred a few times. The chain links TRBV6-5 to TRBJ2-3, with D possibly TRBD1 on 5 matching bases. The CDR3 runs to 16 residues. V was cut by 0 bases and J by 5 bases, with 15 bases left in between. Germline values: CDR1 MNHEY, CDR2 SVGAGI. The CDR3 nucleotides read TGTGCCAGCAGTTACTCGGTCTTTTTCACAGGAGATACGCAGTATTTT. Translated: CASSYSVFFTGDTQYF.

This chain joins TRBV5-1 and TRBJ2-1, with 7 positions matching TRBD2. This CDR3 is 14 amino acids long. The J segment lost 6 bases and the V segment lost 2 bases, leaving 5 bases of the junction unmatched. CDR1 SGHRS and CDR2 YFSETQ come from the germline V gene. Here the CDR3 reads CASSFLTSPNEQFF. CDR3 bases: TGCGCCAGCAGCTTTCTGACTAGCCCCAATGAGCAGTTCTTC.

The sample holds a few counts of this clone. The chain's CDR3 is CASSPGGTGNTIYF. The CDR3 DNA is TGTGCCAGCTCACCGGGGGGAACTGGAAACACCATATATTTT. The rearrangement uses TRBV18 and TRBJ1-3, with D maybe TRBD1 (5 bases). This CDR3 contains 14 residues. Germline CDR1 is KGHSH and CDR2 is LQKENI. V lost 3 bases and J lost 2, with 8 bases in between.

V usage is TRBV5-1 and J usage is TRBJ2-3; a weak D match, TRBD1 (6 bases). The germline V and J ends were trimmed by 4 bases and 2 bases, with 20 bases remaining between them. The CDR3 covers 17 residues. Germline V gives CDR1 SGHRS, CDR2 YFSETQ. The CDR3 coding sequence is TGCGCCAGCAGCACGTCCCACGCTGGGGGCTCCACAGATACGCAGTATTTT. Protein product: CASSTSHAGGSTDTQYF.

The chain is built from TRBV18 and TRBJ2-7, with D possibly matching TRBD1 (6 bases). Germline V gene lookup returns CDR1 KGHSH and CDR2 LQKENI. CDR3 length: 13 residues. V was pared by 4 bases and J by 3 bases, with 10 bases between. CDR3 DNA sequence: TGTGCCAGCTCACTGGACAGCAACTACGAGCAGTACTTC. This codes for CASSLDSNYEQYF.

This clone was detected only a few times. The chain recombines TRBV6-5 with TRBJ2-7, with D unclear. V lost 6 bases and J lost 0, with 12 bases in between. Germline loops: CDR1 MNHEY, CDR2 SVGAGI. This CDR3 spans 14 amino acids. CDR3 sequence: CASRSGASSYEQYF. Written as DNA, the CDR3 is TGTGCCAGCAGGTCCGGCGCTAGCTCCTACGAGCAGTACTTC.

This clone turned up a few times. The chain joins TRBV7-9 to TRBJ2-5; no reliable D call. Per germline, CDR1 SEHNR and CDR2 FQNEAQ (reference sequence). CDR3 length: 14 amino acids. V lost 8 bases and J lost 4, with 17 bases in between. The chain's CDR3 is CASQRRSTSETQYF. The CDR3 DNA is TGTGCCAGCCAACGCAGGTCTACGTCAGAGACCCAGTACTTC. Full variable domain (missing parts from reference TRBV7-9 and TRBJ2-5): DTGVSQNPRHKITKRGQNVTFRCDPISEHNRLYWYRQTLGQGPEFLTYFQNEAQLEKSRLLSDRFSAERPKGSFSTLEIQRTEQGDSAMYLCASQRRSTSETQYFGPGTRLLVL.

The chain uses TRBV7-8 and TRBJ2-3, with D possibly TRBD2 on 6 matching bases. With 4 bases removed from V and 5 bases from J, the gap between germline ends came to 22 bases. There are 17 residues in the CDR3. Germline CDR1 SGHVS, CDR2 FQNEAQ. The CDR3 sequence: CASSWGSSGGSGDTQYF. The CDR3 DNA follows: TGTGCCAGCAGCTGGGGGAGTAGCGGCGGGTCAGGAGATACGCAGTATTTT.

CDR3 region: CASRRDSYGYTF. CDR3 nucleotides: TGTGCCAGCCGGCGGGATTCCTATGGCTACACCTTC. V and J are TRBV6-5 and TRBJ1-2; D gene ambiguous. This CDR3 spans 12 amino acids. The germline V gene has CDR1 MNHEY and CDR2 SVGAGI. The V gene lost 8 bases and the J gene lost 4 bases, with 11 bases spanning the gap.

V and J are TRBV27 and TRBJ2-7; possibly TRBD1 for D (5 bases). The ends were cut back, 8 bases at V and 0 bases at J, with 14 bases in the middle. CDR3 length: 14 residues. The germline CDR1 and CDR2 sequences are MNHEY and SMNVEV (reference sequence). CDR3 region: CASRQGGPSYEQYF. In DNA form, the CDR3 reads TGTGCCAGCCGGCAGGGCGGACCCTCCTACGAGCAGTACTTC.

This clone was seen many times. J is TRBJ1-2 and V is TRBV4-3; 10 nucleotides match TRBD1. The CDR3 has 16 amino acids. The J segment lost 8 bases and the V segment lost 0 bases, leaving 9 bases of the junction unmatched. Germline loops: CDR1 LGHNA, CDR2 YSLEER. The CDR3 DNA reads TGCGCCAGCAGCCAAGATCTAGGGACAGGGGCCCGAGGCTACACCTTC. It is translated as CASSQDLGTGARGYTF.

The genes are TRBV29-1 and TRBJ2-1, with 10 nucleotides matching TRBD1. The CDR3 is made up of 13 amino acids. Germline trimming cut 4 bases from V and 4 bases from J; bases unmatched to any gene: 1. The germline V gene encodes CDR1 SQVTM and CDR2 ANQGSEA. In nucleotides, the CDR3 is TGCAGCGTTGTGGGACAGGGGTACAATGAGCAGTTCTTC. Amino acid sequence: CSVVGQGYNEQFF.

This clone has only a few counts. The chain recombines TRBV6-6 with TRBJ2-5; the match to TRBD2 covers 8 bases. The J call may be in error: the DNA end matches TRBJ2-7 better. The CDR3 sequence is 15 residues long. Germline V lookup: CDR1 MNHNY, CDR2 SVGAGI (reference sequence). The CDR3 coding sequence is TGTGCCAGCAGGGGAAGGGGACTAGTAAGCCACGAGCAGTACTTC. Its translation is CASRGRGLVSHEQYF.

A few counts support this clone. This rearrangement joins TRBV2 to TRBJ2-4; 8 bases agree with TRBD1. Germline CDR1 reads SNHLY; CDR2 reads FYNNEI. This CDR3 is 16 amino acids long. Trimming removed 6 bases from V and 3 bases from J; junction bases left unmatched: 10. This CDR3 reads CASSATGQGGKNIQYF. CDR3 sequence (DNA): TGTGCCAGCAGCGCAACTGGACAGGGAGGCAAAAACATTCAGTACTTC.